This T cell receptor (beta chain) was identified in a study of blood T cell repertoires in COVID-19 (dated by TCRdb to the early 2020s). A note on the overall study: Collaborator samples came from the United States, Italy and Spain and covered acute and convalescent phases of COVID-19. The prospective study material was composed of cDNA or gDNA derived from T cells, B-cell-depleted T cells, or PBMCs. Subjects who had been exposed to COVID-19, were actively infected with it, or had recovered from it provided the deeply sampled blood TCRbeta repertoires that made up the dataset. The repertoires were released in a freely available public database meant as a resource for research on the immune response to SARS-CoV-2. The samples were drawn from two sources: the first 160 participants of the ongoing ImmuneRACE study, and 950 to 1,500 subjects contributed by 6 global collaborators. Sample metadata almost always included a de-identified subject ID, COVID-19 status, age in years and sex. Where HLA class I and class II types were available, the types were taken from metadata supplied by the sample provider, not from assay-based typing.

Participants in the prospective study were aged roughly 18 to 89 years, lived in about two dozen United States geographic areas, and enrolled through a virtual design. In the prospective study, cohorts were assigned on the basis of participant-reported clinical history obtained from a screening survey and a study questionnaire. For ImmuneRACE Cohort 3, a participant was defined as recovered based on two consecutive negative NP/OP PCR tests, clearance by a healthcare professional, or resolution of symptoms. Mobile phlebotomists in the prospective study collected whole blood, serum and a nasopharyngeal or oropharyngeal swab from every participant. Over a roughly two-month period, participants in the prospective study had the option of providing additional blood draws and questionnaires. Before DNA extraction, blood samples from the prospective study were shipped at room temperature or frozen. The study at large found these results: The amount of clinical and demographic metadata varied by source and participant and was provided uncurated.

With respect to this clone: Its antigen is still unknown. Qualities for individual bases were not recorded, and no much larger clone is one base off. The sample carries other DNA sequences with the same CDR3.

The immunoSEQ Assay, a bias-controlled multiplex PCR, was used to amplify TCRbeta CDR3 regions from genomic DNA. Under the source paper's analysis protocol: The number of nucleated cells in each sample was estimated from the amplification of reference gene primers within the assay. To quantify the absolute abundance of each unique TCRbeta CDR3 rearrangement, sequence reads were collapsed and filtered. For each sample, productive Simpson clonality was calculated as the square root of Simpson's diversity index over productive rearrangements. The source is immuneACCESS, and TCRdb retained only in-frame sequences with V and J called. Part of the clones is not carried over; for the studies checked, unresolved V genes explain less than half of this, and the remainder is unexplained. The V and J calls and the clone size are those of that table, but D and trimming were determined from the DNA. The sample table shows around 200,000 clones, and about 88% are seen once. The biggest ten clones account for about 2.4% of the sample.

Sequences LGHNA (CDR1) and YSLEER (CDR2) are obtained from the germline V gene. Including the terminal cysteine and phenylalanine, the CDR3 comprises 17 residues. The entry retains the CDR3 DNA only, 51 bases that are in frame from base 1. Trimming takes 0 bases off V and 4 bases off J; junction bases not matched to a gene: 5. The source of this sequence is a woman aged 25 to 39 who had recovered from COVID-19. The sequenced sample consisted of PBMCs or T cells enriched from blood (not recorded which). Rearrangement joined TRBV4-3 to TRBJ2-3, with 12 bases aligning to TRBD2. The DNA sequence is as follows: TGCGCCAGCAGCCAAGATACGGCTAGCGGGGGGGCAGATACGCAGTATTTT. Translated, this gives CASSQDTASGGADTQYF.